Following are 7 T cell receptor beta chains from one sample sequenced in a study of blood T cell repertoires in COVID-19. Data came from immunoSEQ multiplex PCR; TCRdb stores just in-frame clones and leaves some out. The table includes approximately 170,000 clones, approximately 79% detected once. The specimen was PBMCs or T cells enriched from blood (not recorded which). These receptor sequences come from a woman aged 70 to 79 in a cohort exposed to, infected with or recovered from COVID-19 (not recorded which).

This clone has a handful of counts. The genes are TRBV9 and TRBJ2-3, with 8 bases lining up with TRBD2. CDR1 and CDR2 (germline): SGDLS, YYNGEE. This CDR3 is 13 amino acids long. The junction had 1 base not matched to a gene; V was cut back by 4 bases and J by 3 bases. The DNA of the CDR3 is TGTGCCAGCAGCCGGGGGGGAACAGATACGCAGTATTTT. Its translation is CASSRGGTDTQYF.

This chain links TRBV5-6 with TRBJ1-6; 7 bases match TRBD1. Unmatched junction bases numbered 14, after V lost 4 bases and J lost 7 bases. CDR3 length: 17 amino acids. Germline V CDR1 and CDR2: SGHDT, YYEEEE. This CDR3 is CASSLTWGPRGNSPLHF. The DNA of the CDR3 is TGTGCCAGCAGCCTCACATGGGGGCCCAGGGGGAATTCACCCCTCCACTTT.

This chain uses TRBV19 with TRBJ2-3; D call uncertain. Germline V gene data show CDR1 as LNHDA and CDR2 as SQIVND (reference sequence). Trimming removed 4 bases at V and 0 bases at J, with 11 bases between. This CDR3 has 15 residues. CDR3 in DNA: TGTGCCAGTAGTAATAGAGGTGCTAGCACAGATACGCAGTATTTT. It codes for CASSNRGASTDTQYF.

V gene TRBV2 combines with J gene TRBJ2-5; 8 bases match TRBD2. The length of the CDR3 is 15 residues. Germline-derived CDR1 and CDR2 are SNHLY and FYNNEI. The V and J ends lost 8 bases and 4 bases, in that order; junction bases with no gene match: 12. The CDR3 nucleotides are TGTGCCAGCCGTACCAGCGGGGGCTCGAGAGAGACCCAGTACTTC. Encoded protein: CASRTSGGSRETQYF. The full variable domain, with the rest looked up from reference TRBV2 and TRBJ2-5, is EPEVTQTPSHQVTQMGQEVILRCVPISNHLYFYWYRQILGQKVEFLVSFYNNEISEKSEIFDDQFSVERPDGSNFTLKIRSTKLEDSAMYFCASRTSGGSRETQYFGPGTRLLVL.

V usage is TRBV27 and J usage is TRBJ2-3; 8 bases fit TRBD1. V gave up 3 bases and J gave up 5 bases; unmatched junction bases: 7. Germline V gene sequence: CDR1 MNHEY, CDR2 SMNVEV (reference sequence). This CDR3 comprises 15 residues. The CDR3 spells CASSFSQGAGDTQYF. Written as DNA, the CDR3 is TGTGCCAGCAGTTTTAGCCAGGGGGCGGGAGATACGCAGTATTTT.

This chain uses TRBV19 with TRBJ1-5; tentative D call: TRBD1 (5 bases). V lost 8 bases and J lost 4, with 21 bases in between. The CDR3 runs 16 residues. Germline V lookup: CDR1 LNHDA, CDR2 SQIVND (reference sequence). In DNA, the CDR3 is TGTGCCAGTTCGCGGAAGGACAACGACTTAAATCAGCCCCAGCATTTT. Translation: CASSRKDNDLNQPQHF.

Here the CDR3 DNA reads TGCGCCAGCAGCTTGGATCCGGCAACTAATGAAAAACTGTTTTTT. This encodes CASSLDPATNEKLFF. The V and J genes are TRBV5-1 and TRBJ1-4; D is unresolved. Trimming pared 0 bases from V and 0 bases from J, leaving 6 bases between. CDR3 length: 15 amino acids. Germline assignment: CDR1 SGHRS and CDR2 YFSETQ. The whole variable domain, filled in from reference TRBV5-1 and TRBJ1-4, reads KAGVTQTPRYLIKTRGQQVTLSCSPISGHRSVSWYQQTPGQGLQFLFEYFSETQRNKGNFPGRFSGRQFSNSRSEMNVSTLELGDSALYLCASSLDPATNEKLFFGSGTQLSVL.